This T cell receptor beta chain was sequenced during a study of cytomegalovirus exposure and HLA in healthy donors. Losses at the gene ends were 0 bases for V and 0 bases for J; bases not matched to a gene: 6. Germline CDR1 SGHNT, CDR2 YYREEE (reference sequence). The CDR3 totals 16 residues. General study findings and limits: Reports credit the classifier with highly specific, highly sensitive diagnosis of cytomegalovirus status.

The protocol was immunoSEQ multiplex PCR, while the TCRdb copy is restricted to in-frame clones and leaves out a portion. The sample carries 220,000 or so clones, over 80% recorded once. About this clone: Its antigen is as yet unknown.

The chain has TRBV5-4 and TRBJ2-7; 7 bases are shared with TRBD1. The receptor comes from a woman in her thirties in good health and CMV-seropositive. Sample: PBMCs. The DNA for the CDR3 is TGTGCCAGCAGCTTGGAAGGGGGCGCCTTCTCCTACGAGCAGTACTTC. It is translated as CASSLEGGAFSYEQYF.